This is a list of T cell receptor beta chains from one sample in a study of T cell clonotyping in hematopoietic cell transplantation. Assay used: immunoSEQ multiplex PCR; TCRdb lists only in-frame clones, some missing. The table lists 1,800 or so clones, roughly 77% of them singletons. Sequences were obtained from peripheral blood mononuclear cells. The receptors come from a man aged 25 to 40 in good health. Some clones in this sample may be carry-over from other donors' samples. CDR3s include the opening cysteine and the closing phenylalanine or tryptophan. Fields, in order: V gene, D gene, J gene, clone size, CDR3 length, CDR3 protein, CDR3 DNA. The D gene is left open where the match is weak. Clone size is not always given. Where it is, it says once, few, many or a class for expanded clones.

TRBV4-1,.,TRBJ1-2,few,16,CASSQIVTDDFYGYTF,TGCGCCAGCAGCCAAATCGTGACGGATGACTTTTATGGCTACACCTTC
TRBV25-1,TRBD1,TRBJ1-2,.,14,CASSDPGQNYGYTF,TGTGCCAGCAGTGACCCGGGACAGAACTATGGCTACACCTTC
TRBV5-1,TRBD1,TRBJ1-2,.,14,CASSLNRGVGGYTF,TGCGCCAGCAGCTTGAACAGGGGTGTTGGTGGCTACACCTTC
TRBV30,.,TRBJ2-1,.,12,CAWSLERDEQFF,TGTGCCTGGAGTCTTGAGCGCGATGAGCAGTTCTTC
TRBV27,TRBD1,TRBJ2-3,.,16,CASSTLGQGAVDTQYF,TGTGCCAGCAGTACCCTGGGACAGGGGGCTGTAGATACGCAGTATTTT
TRBV6-5,.,TRBJ1-1,.,11,CASGTNTEAFF,TGTGCCAGCGGAACGAACACTGAAGCTTTCTTT
TRBV19,.,TRBJ1-6,.,14,CASSLQGSNSPLHF,TGTGCCAGTAGTCTCCAGGGGTCAAATTCACCCCTCCACTTT
TRBV19,TRBD2,TRBJ2-1,few,15,CASSMTSGGYNEQFF,TGTGCCAGTAGTATGACTAGCGGGGGATACAATGAGCAGTTCTTC
TRBV5-1,.,TRBJ1-1,.,13,CASSQPGVGVAFF,TGCGCCAGCAGCCAACCAGGGGTTGGCGTAGCTTTCTTT
TRBV18,.,TRBJ2-1,.,12,CASSLGDRWEFF,TGTGCCAGCTCACTGGGAGACAGATGGGAGTTCTTC
TRBV2,.,TRBJ1-2,.,18,CASSQRNSQGRSYYGYTF,TGTGCCAGCAGTCAAAGAAACTCCCAGGGGAGGTCTTACTATGGCTACACCTTC
TRBV9,TRBD2,TRBJ2-2,.,17,CASSVTRASGNTGELFF,TGTGCCAGCAGCGTTACAAGGGCTAGCGGGAACACCGGGGAGCTGTTTTTT
TRBV27,TRBD2,TRBJ2-3,.,17,CASSFYAGATGTDTQYF,TGTGCCAGCAGTTTTTACGCGGGAGCAACGGGTACAGATACGCAGTATTTT
TRBV28,.,TRBJ1-2,few,14,CASSLLQEVDGYTF,TGTGCCAGCAGTCTCCTCCAGGAGGTAGATGGCTACACCTTC
TRBV7-6,TRBD2,TRBJ2-3,.,16,CASSLALAGGTDTQYF,TGTGCCAGCAGCTTAGCCCTAGCGGGGGGCACAGATACGCAGTATTTT
TRBV7-2,TRBD1,TRBJ2-7,.,13,CASSGTGPYEQYF,TGTGCCAGCAGCGGGACAGGGCCCTACGAGCAGTACTTC
TRBV30,.,TRBJ2-1,.,12,CAWSDRFVEQFF,TGTGCCTGGAGTGACAGGTTCGTTGAGCAGTTCTTC
TRBV4-3,TRBD2,TRBJ2-7,.,14,CASSQDWGGYEQYF,TGCGCCAGCAGCCAAGATTGGGGGGGCTACGAGCAGTACTTC
TRBV9,TRBD1,TRBJ1-5,.,16,CASSAGTGEMGQPQHF,TGTGCCAGCAGCGCCGGGACAGGGGAGATGGGTCAGCCCCAGCATTTT
TRBV11-1,TRBD1,TRBJ2-7,.,14,CASSRGQGADEQYF,TGTGCCAGCAGCCGGGGACAGGGGGCTGACGAGCAGTACTTC
TRBV27,.,TRBJ1-5,.,13,CASSLSWHQPQHF,TGTGCCAGCAGTTTATCGTGGCATCAGCCCCAGCATTTT
TRBV5-1,TRBD2,TRBJ2-1,few,15,CASSPGAGGLQEQFF,TGCGCCAGCAGCCCCGGGGCGGGAGGACTACAGGAGCAGTTCTTC
TRBV6-5,.,TRBJ2-3,few,15,CASSYGGSGTDTQYF,TGTGCCAGCAGTTACGGGGGCTCCGGCACAGATACGCAGTATTTT
TRBV6-5,.,TRBJ1-1,.,15,CASSYSFRRNTEAFF,TGTGCCAGCAGTTACTCTTTCCGTAGGAACACTGAAGCTTTCTTT
TRBV2,.,TRBJ2-6,.,15,CASSGATSGANVLTF,TGTGCCAGCAGTGGCGCTACCTCTGGGGCCAACGTCCTGACTTTC
TRBV5-4,.,TRBJ2-5,few,17,CASSAGTAIYLAETQYF,TGTGCCAGCAGCGCCGGGACAGCGATTTATCTAGCGGAGACCCAGTACTTC
TRBV30,.,TRBJ1-6,.,15,CAWSVRGSPRPPLHF,TGTGCCTGGAGTGTACGCGGGAGCCCGAGGCCACCCCTCCACTTT
TRBV29-1,TRBD1,TRBJ1-2,.,15,CSVETQHPGTDGYTF,TGCAGCGTTGAAACCCAACACCCCGGGACAGATGGCTACACCTTC
TRBV30,TRBD1,TRBJ1-1,.,19,CAWSWTGSRALSRNTEAFF,TGTGCCTGGAGTTGGACAGGGAGTAGGGCCCTGTCTCGGAACACTGAAGCTTTCTTT
TRBV6-5,.,TRBJ2-5,once,13,CASSLSDGGTQYF,TGTGCCAGCTCCCTTAGCGACGGAGGGACCCAGTACTTC
TRBV6-6,.,TRBJ2-5,.,12,CANGGGGETQYF,TGTGCTAATGGGGGCGGGGGAGAGACCCAGTACTTC
TRBV7-9,.,TRBJ1-2,.,13,CASSLKTAYGYTF,TGTGCCAGCAGCTTGAAGACGGCCTATGGCTACACCTTC
TRBV11-2,TRBD1,TRBJ1-4,.,14,CASSLQGAGEKLFF,TGTGCCAGCAGCTTACAGGGGGCTGGGGAAAAACTGTTTTTT
TRBV4-1,TRBD1,TRBJ2-7,.,16,CASSQGDSPFSYEQYF,TGCGCCAGCAGCCAAGGGGACAGTCCTTTTTCCTACGAGCAGTACTTC
TRBV7-9,TRBD1,TRBJ1-2,once,14,CASSLGETGGGYTF,TGTGCCAGCAGCTTAGGAGAGACAGGGGGTGGCTACACCTTC
TRBV7-8,.,TRBJ1-3,.,14,CASSAQGAGNTIYF,TGTGCCAGCAGCGCCCAGGGAGCTGGAAACACCATATATTTT
TRBV5-1,TRBD1,TRBJ2-6,.,17,CASSLTTGGSGANVLTF,TGCGCCAGCAGCTTGACGACAGGGGGCTCTGGGGCCAACGTCCTGACTTTC
TRBV5-1,TRBD1,TRBJ2-3,.,14,CASSEGQGTDTQYF,TGCGCCAGCAGCGAGGGACAGGGTACAGATACGCAGTATTTT
TRBV4-3,.,TRBJ1-1,.,13,CASSQEAETEAFF,TGCGCCAGCAGCCAAGAGGCGGAAACCGAAGCTTTCTTT